This T cell receptor beta chain originates from a study of OX40 agonist ivuxolimab in advanced cancers. Germline trimming cut 4 bases from V and 3 bases from J; bases unmatched to any gene: 6. This CDR3 spans 14 amino acids. Germline CDR1 SGHRS, CDR2 YFSETQ. Profiling relied on immunoSEQ multiplex PCR, and the TCRdb table lists in-frame clones only, not all of them. The sample lists 65,000 to 95,000 clones, around 83% occurring once. General study findings and limits: At doses 0.1 to 3.0 mg/kg, CD4+ and CD8+ clones expanded.

Details on this clone: Its antigen is unknown.

The source is an adult with an advanced solid tumor such as melanoma, head and neck, liver or kidney cancer. Material: CD4+ or CD8+ T cells sorted from blood, obtained in a trial of the OX40 agonist ivuxolimab. The rearrangement joins TRBV5-1 to TRBJ2-7; TRBD1 matches at 8 bases. CDR3 sequence: CASSPDRVGYEQYF. In DNA, the CDR3 is TGCGCCAGCAGCCCGGACAGGGTTGGCTACGAGCAGTACTTC.